The clone carrying this T cell receptor (beta chain) was counted between two and nine times. Each TCR cDNA molecule carried a unique molecular identifier. In TCRdb, the 5' RACE reads were re-called with MiXCR into one record per CDR3 protein. The sample carries about 94,000 distinct CDR3 sequences, around 19% recorded once. This entry comes from a study of spatial heterogeneity in lung cancer. Study summary: Unique TCR and UMI combinations averaged more than ten appearances each in raw reads.

CDR1 and CDR2 (germline): MDHEN, SYDVKM. Deletions cut 4 bases from V and 4 bases from J, with 4 bases between. This CDR3 is built from 12 residues. Sample time point: blood at routine non-recurrence follow-up after resection. The study sequenced unsorted whole RNA from tumor, nontumor lung or frozen PBMC. This sequence was found in a male donor with early-stage non-small cell lung cancer. The chain employs TRBV28 and TRBJ2-2; D gene unclear. The source material was PBMCs, sampled at follow-up. CDR3 sequence reads: CASSSSTGELFF. The CDR3 DNA follows: TGTGCCAGCAGTTCCTCCACCGGGGAGCTGTTTTTT.